The clone carrying this TCR beta chain showed up just a few times. Its specificity is not known. Amplification of TCR beta CDR3 regions used RNA transcripts. HTBI primers served in a first-round RT-PCR, which a second-round multiplex PCR followed. Each CDR3 protein gets one entry after TCRdb re-called the multiplex PCR reads with MiXCR. The top ten clones hold under 3.5% of a sample with over 650,000 distinct CDR3 sequences, 35% to 45% of them seen once. These data belong to a study of Graves' ophthalmopathy and Graves' hyperthyroidism. The study's findings and limits: Detection in blood was also observed for most expanded thyroid clonotypes above 0.001 frequency.

Germline assignment: CDR1 DFQATT and CDR2 SNEGSKA (reference sequence). With 2 bases clipped from V and 2 bases from J, the junction kept 17 bases outside the gene matches. The CDR3 is 19 residues long. The source is an adult man with Graves' ophthalmopathy. The chain recombines TRBV20-1 with TRBJ1-5, with 8 positions matching TRBD1. Sample: peripheral blood. CDR3 region: CSARSPGQGVVLGNQPQHF. The CDR3 nucleotides read TGCAGTGCTAGATCGCCCGGACAGGGTGTAGTGTTGGGCAATCAGCCCCAGCATTTT.